The 9 T cell receptor beta chains below all came from one sample that was sequenced in a study of shared clonotypes between healthy human individuals. The protocol was immunoSEQ multiplex PCR, while the TCRdb copy is restricted to in-frame clones and leaves out a portion. The sample records some 2.1 million clones, 95% being singletons. The sequenced sample consisted of naive CD4+ T cells sorted from blood. Subset given: CD45RA+ positively selected. The source of these receptors is a man younger than 35 in good health.

The chain is built from TRBV5-1 and TRBJ2-5; TRBD1 is a possible D gene (5 bases). Trimming removed 2 bases from V and 4 bases from J, with 12 bases in between. The CDR3 is 14 amino acids. The germline V gene encodes CDR1 SGHRS and CDR2 YFSETQ. The CDR3 nucleotides are TGCGCCAGCAGCTTCGAAAGGGGCGGAGAGACCCAGTACTTC. Translating it yields CASSFERGGETQYF.

The CDR3 region is CAWSVRAGAGEGGYTF. CDR3 DNA: TGTGCCTGGAGTGTCCGGGCCGGCGCTGGTGAGGGTGGCTACACCTTC. This rearrangement joins TRBV30 to TRBJ1-2; D uncertain. V was shortened by 0 bases and J by 7 bases, with 21 bases between the two germline ends. Germline values: CDR1 GTSNPN, CDR2 SVGIG (reference sequence). The CDR3 contains 16 residues.

This chain links TRBV5-4 with TRBJ2-7; D may be TRBD2 (6 bases). This CDR3 has 15 residues. Germline V lookup: CDR1 SGHNT, CDR2 YYREEE (reference sequence). V lost 4 bases and J lost 3, with 17 bases in between. Here the CDR3 DNA reads TGTGCCAGCAGCCCGGGACTGGCCTTGGACTACGAGCAGTACTTC. It specifies CASSPGLALDYEQYF.

The chain is built from TRBV30 and TRBJ2-2, with 7 bases aligning to TRBD2. After removal of 0 bases from V and 5 bases from J, the junction contained 6 bases not matched to a gene. Germline CDR1 reads GTSNPN; CDR2 reads SVGIG (reference sequence). CDR3 length: 15 residues. The CDR3 here is CAWSVYSGFTGELFF. CDR3 sequence (DNA): TGTGCCTGGAGTGTGTATAGCGGGTTTACCGGGGAGCTGTTTTTT.

The chain employs TRBV20-1 and TRBJ1-6; no clear D gene. V lost 7 bases to trimming and J lost 13 bases, with 11 bases between them. Germline CDR1 DFQATT, CDR2 SNEGSKA (reference sequence). This CDR3 has 10 residues. The CDR3 DNA follows: TGCAGTGAGGCTCTTCCCCCCCTCCACTTT. Translated: CSEALPPLHF.

The chain uses TRBV18 and TRBJ2-7, with unresolved D. V was shortened by 6 bases and J by 1 base, with 13 bases between the two germline ends. The CDR3 sequence is 14 residues long. CDR1 is KGHSH, CDR2 LQKENI, per germline. In nucleotides, the CDR3 is TGTGCCAGCTCCCAGCCCCTTTGGTCCTACGAGCAGTACTTC. Protein: CASSQPLWSYEQYF.

The table lists this clone with a few counts. The sample carries other DNA sequences with the same CDR3. The V call is TRBV18, the J call TRBJ2-3, with TRBD1 identical over 11 bases. Germline assignment: CDR1 KGHSH and CDR2 LQKENI. There are 15 residues in the CDR3. V gave up 3 bases and J gave up 1 base; unmatched junction bases: 0. Here the CDR3 DNA reads TGTGCCAGCTCACCGGGACAGGGGGGCACAGATACGCAGTATTTT. This sequence encodes CASSPGQGGTDTQYF. The variable domain in full, completed from reference TRBV18 and TRBJ2-3, reads NAGVMQNPRHLVRRRGQEARLRCSPMKGHSHVYWYRQLPEEGLKFMVYLQKENIIDESGMPKERFSAEFPKEGPSILRIQQVVRGDSAAYFCASSPGQGGTDTQYFGPGTRLTVL.

The chain is built from TRBV7-6 and TRBJ2-2; D remains ambiguous. Germline values: CDR1 SGHVS, CDR2 FNYEAQ. This CDR3 spans 15 amino acids. V dropped 2 bases and J dropped 1 base, with 8 bases sitting between them. CDR3 amino acids: CASSLNRENTGELFF. Here the CDR3 DNA reads TGTGCCAGCAGCTTAAATAGGGAGAACACCGGGGAGCTGTTTTTT.

The J gene is TRBJ1-6, the V gene TRBV19; 8 nucleotides align to TRBD1. Germline CDR1 LNHDA, CDR2 SQIVND (reference sequence). Trimming took 3 bases from V and 6 from J; bases not matched to a gene: 4. CDR3 size: 15 residues. For the CDR3, the DNA is TGTGCCAGTAGTATGGGACAGGCGATTAATTCACCCCTCCACTTT. Its translation is CASSMGQAINSPLHF.